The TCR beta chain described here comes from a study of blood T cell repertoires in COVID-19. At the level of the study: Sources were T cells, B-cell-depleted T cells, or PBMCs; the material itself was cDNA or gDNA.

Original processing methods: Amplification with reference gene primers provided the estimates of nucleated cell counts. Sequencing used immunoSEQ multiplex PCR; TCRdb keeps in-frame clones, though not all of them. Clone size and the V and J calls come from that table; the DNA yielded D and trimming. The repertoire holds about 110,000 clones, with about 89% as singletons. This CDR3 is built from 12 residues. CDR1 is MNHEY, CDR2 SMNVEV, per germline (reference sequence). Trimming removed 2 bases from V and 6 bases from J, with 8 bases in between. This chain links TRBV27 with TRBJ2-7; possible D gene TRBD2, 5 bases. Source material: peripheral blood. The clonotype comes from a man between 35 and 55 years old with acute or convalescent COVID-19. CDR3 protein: CASSLRGSEQYF. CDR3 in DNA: TGTGCCAGCAGTTTACGGGGAAGCGAGCAGTACTTC.